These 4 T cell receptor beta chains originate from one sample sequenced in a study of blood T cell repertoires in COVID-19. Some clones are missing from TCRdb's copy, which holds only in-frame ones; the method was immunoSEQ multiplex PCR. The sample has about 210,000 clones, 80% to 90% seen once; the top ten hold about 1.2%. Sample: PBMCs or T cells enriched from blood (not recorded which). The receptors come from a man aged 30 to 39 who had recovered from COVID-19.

CDR3 nucleotides: TGTGCCAGCAGCGTAGGGGGTCCGGGACAGGGTTCCACCGGGGAGCTGTTTTTT. Protein: CASSVGGPGQGSTGELFF. This chain connects TRBV9 to TRBJ2-2; TRBD1 matches 9 bases. Trimming removed 0 bases from V and 4 bases from J; junction bases left unmatched: 10. This CDR3 spans 18 amino acids. CDR1 SGDLS and CDR2 YYNGEE come from the germline V gene.

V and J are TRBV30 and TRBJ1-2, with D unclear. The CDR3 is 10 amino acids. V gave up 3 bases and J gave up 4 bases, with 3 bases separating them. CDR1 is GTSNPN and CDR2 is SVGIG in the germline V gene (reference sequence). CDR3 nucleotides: TGTGCCTGGAGCGTCTATGGCTACACCTTC. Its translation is CAWSVYGYTF.

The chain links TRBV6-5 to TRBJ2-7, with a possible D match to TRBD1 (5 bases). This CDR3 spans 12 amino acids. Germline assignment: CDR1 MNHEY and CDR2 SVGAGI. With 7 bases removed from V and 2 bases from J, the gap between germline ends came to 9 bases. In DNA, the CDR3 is TGTGCCAGCAAGGACAATACCTACGAGCAGTACTTC. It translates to CASKDNTYEQYF.

The CDR3: CASSPVGNTIYF. Written as DNA, the CDR3 is TGTGCCAGCAGCCCGGTCGGAAACACCATATATTTT. This chain links TRBV7-8 with TRBJ1-3; D is undetermined. Germline CDR1 and CDR2: SGHVS and FQNEAQ. Between the trimmed V and J ends, which lost 5 bases and 4 bases, there was a span of 6 bases. The CDR3 consists of 12 residues.